This TCR beta chain was profiled in a study of cytomegalovirus exposure and HLA in healthy donors. General study points: As a later analysis revealed, most CMV-associated TCR beta chains appeared HLA-restricted. Previous analysis showed most TCR beta V segments were productive about 90% or about 30% of the time. In a later analysis, common viral pathogens appeared linked to several of the most significant clusters.

V lost 5 bases to trimming and J lost 3 bases, with 11 bases between them. Germline CDR1 and CDR2: SEHNR and FQNEAQ (reference sequence). The CDR3 consists of 13 residues. The PCR had 60 Vbeta and 13 Jbeta primers. Data came from immunoSEQ multiplex PCR; TCRdb stores just in-frame clones and leaves some out. Among fewer than 200,000 clones listed, about 80% were seen once. Of note for this clone: Antigen specificity is unknown.

Each donor's status was that of a healthy bone marrow donor. The receptor was isolated from a man between 25 and 39 years old in good health and CMV-seronegative. Sequencing used PBMCs. V is TRBV7-9 and J is TRBJ2-7, with D unclear. CDR3 residues: CASSPRVSYEQYF. The CDR3 DNA is TGTGCCAGCAGCCCCCGGGTAAGCTACGAGCAGTACTTC.